Here is one T cell receptor (beta chain) with its context. Its antigen is still unknown. The Oncomine TCR Beta short-read assay sequenced DNA from cultured CD4+ T cells. TCRdb analysed the PCR reads with MiXCR anew, one entry per CDR3 protein. The sample comprises fewer than 1,000 distinct CDR3 sequences, 10% to 14% of which are singletons, and 20% to 25% rests with the top ten. These data belong to a study of vaccination and CD4 T cells after COVID-19. The wider study: Six male and four female convalescents took part, two of them Hispanic.

Treatment noted: approximately 11-day PBMC culture with coronavirus spike peptide pools or control peptides (ViraFEST assay). The unexposed donor provided CD4+ T cells, which were taken before the COVID-19 pandemic (2011-2018). This CDR3 comprises 14 residues. CDR1 SGHNT and CDR2 YYREEE come from the germline V gene (reference sequence). Trimming cost V 2 bases and J 5 bases; bases outside gene matches: 5. This chain uses TRBV5-4 with TRBJ2-3; TRBD1 matches 7 bases. The sequenced sample consisted of CD4+ T cells from blood, cultured in vitro. This sequence originates from a human donor in good health. The CDR3 DNA is TGTGCCAGCAGCTTCAAGGCAGGGGGAGATACGCAGTATTTT. Amino acid sequence: CASSFKAGGDTQYF.